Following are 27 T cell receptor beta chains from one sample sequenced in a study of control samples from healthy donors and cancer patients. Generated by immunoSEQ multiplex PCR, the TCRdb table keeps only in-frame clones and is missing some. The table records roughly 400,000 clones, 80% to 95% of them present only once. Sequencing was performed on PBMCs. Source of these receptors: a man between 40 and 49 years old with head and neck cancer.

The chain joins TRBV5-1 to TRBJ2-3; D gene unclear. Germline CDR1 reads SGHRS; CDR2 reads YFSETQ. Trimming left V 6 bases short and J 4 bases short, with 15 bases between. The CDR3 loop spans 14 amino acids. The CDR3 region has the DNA TGCGCCAGCACCGACAAGCGAGACGCAGATACGCAGTATTTT. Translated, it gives CASTDKRDADTQYF.

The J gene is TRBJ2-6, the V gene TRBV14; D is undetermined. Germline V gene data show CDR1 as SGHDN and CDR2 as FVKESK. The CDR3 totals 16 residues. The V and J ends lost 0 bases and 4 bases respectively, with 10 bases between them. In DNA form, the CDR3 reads TGTGCCAGCAGCCAAGATTTAGGCCGCGGGGCCAACGTCCTGACTTTC. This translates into CASSQDLGRGANVLTF. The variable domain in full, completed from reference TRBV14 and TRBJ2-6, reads EAGVTQFPSHSVIEKGQTVTLRCDPISGHDNLYWYRRVMGKEIKFLLHFVKESKQDESGMPNNRFLAERTGGTYSTLKVQPAELEDSGVYFCASSQDLGRGANVLTFGAGSRLTVL.

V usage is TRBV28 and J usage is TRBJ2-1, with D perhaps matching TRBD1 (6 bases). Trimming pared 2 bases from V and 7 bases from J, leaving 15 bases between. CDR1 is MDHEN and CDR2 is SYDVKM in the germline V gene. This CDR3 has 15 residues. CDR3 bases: TGTGCCAGCAGTTTAATGGCAGGGGCCCGGAATGAGCAGTTCTTC. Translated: CASSLMAGARNEQFF.

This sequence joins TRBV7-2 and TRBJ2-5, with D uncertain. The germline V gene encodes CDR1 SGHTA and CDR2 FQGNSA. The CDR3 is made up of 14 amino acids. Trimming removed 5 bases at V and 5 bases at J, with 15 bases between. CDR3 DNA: TGTGCCAGCAGCCACTATGCCGAGGCGGAGACCCAGTACTTC. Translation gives CASSHYAEAETQYF.

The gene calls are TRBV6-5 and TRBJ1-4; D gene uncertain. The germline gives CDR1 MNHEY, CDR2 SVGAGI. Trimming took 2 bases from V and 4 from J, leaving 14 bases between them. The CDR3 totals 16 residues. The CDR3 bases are TGTGCCAGCAGTTACATCAGAAGCGGGGTTAATGAAAAACTGTTTTTT. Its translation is CASSYIRSGVNEKLFF.

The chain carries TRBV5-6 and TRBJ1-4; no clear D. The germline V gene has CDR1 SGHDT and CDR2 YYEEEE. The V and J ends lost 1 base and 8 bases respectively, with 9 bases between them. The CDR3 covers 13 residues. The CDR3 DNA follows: TGTGCCAGCAGCTTGTTTTCGGGGGAAAAACTGTTTTTT. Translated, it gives CASSLFSGEKLFF. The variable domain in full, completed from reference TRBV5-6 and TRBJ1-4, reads DAGVTQSPTHLIKTRGQQVTLRCSPKSGHDTVSWYQQALGQGPQFIFQYYEEEERQRGNFPDRFSGHQFPNYSSELNVNALLLGDSALYLCASSLFSGEKLFFGSGTQLSVL.

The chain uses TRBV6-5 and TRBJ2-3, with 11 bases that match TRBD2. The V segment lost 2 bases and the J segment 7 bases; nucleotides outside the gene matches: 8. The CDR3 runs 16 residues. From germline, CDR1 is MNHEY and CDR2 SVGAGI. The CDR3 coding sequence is TGTGCCAGCAGTTACGGGGGTCTAGCGGGAGGCTATACGCAGTATTTT. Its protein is CASSYGGLAGGYTQYF.

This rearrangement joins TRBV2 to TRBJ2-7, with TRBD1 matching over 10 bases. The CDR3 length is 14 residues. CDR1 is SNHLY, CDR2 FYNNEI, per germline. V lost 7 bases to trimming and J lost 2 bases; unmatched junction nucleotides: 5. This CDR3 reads CASIRDRGPYEQYF. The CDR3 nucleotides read TGTGCCAGCATTCGGGACAGGGGCCCCTACGAGCAGTACTTC. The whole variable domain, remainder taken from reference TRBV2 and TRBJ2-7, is EPEVTQTPSHQVTQMGQEVILRCVPISNHLYFYWYRQILGQKVEFLVSFYNNEISEKSEIFDDQFSVERPDGSNFTLKIRSTKLEDSAMYFCASIRDRGPYEQYFGPGTRLTVT.

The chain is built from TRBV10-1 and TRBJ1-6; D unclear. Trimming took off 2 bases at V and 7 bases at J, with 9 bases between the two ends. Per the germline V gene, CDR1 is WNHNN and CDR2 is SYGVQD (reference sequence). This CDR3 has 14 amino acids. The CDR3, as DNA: TGCGCCAGCAGTGAGAAGGGATGGAATTCACCCCTCCACTTT. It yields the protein CASSEKGWNSPLHF.

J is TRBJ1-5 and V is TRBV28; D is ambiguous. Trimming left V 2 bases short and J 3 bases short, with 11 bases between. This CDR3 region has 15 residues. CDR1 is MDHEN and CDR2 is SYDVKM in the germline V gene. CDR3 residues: CASSLERTVNQPQHF. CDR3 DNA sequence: TGTGCCAGCAGTTTAGAGCGGACGGTCAATCAGCCCCAGCATTTT.

The CDR3 DNA reads as TGCGCCAGCAGCTTGTCCCCAGCGGGAGGGTTCACAGATACGCAGTATTTT. It codes for CASSLSPAGGFTDTQYF. The chain links TRBV5-1 to TRBJ2-3; 10 positions agree with TRBD2. Germline V lookup: CDR1 SGHRS, CDR2 YFSETQ. The length of the CDR3 is 17 residues. V lost 1 base, J lost 2 bases, and 7 bases stayed unmatched.

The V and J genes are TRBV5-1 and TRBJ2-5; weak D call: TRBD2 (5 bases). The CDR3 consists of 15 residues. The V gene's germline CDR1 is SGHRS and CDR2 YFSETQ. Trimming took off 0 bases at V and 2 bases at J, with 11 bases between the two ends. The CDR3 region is CASSLGWGVQETQYF. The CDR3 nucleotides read TGCGCCAGCAGCTTGGGATGGGGAGTTCAAGAGACCCAGTACTTC.

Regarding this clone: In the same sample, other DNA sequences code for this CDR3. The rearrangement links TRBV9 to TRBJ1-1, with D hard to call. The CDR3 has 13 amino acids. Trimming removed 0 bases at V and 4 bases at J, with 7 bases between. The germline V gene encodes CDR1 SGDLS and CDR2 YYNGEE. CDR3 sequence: CASSVGRGTEAFF. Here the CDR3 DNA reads TGTGCCAGCAGCGTAGGACGGGGCACTGAAGCTTTCTTT.

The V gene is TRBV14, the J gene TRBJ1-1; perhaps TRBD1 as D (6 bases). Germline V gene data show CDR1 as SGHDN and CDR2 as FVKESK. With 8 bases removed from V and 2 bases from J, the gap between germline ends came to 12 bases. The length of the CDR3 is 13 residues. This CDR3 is CASRMGGNTEAFF. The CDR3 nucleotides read TGTGCCAGCCGTATGGGGGGCAACACTGAAGCTTTCTTT. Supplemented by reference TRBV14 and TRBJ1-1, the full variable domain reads EAGVTQFPSHSVIEKGQTVTLRCDPISGHDNLYWYRRVMGKEIKFLLHFVKESKQDESGMPNNRFLAERTGGTYSTLKVQPAELEDSGVYFCASRMGGNTEAFFGQGTRLTVV.

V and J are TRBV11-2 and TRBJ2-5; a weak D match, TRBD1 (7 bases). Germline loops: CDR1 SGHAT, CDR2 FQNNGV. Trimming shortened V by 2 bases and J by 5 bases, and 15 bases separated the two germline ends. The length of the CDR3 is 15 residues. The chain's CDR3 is CASSLQGGLGETQYF. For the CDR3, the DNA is TGTGCCAGCAGCTTACAGGGGGGCCTCGGGGAGACCCAGTACTTC.

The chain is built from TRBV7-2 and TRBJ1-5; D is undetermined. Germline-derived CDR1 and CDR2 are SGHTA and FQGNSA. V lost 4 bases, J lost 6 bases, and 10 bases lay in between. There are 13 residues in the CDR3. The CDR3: CASSYAAGQPQHF. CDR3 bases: TGTGCCAGCAGCTACGCGGCGGGTCAGCCCCAGCATTTT.

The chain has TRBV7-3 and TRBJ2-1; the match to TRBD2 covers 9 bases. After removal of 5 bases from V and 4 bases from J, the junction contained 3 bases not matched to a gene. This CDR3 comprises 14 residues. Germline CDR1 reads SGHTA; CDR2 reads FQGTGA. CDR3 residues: CASSTGLAYNEQFF. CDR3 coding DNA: TGTGCCAGCAGCACGGGACTAGCTTACAATGAGCAGTTCTTC.

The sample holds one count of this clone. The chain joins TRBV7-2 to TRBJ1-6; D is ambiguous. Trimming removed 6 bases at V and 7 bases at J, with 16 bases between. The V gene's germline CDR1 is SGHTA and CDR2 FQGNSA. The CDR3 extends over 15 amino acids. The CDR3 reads CASSLSHLGNSPLHF. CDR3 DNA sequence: TGTGCCAGCAGTTTATCGCACCTCGGGAATTCACCCCTCCACTTT.

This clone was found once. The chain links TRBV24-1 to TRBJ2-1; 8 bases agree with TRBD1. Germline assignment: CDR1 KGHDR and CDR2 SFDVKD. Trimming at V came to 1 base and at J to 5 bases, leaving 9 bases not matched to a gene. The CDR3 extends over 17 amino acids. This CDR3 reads CATSDLPDRAGDNEQFF. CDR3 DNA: TGTGCCACCAGTGATTTACCGGACAGGGCAGGCGACAATGAGCAGTTCTTC.

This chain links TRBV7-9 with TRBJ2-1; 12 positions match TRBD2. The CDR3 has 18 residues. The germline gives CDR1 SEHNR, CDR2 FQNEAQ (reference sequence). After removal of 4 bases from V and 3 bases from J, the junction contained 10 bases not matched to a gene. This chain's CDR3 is CASSSRRASGRVYNEQFF. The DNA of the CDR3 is TGTGCCAGCAGCTCAAGGAGAGCTAGCGGGAGGGTCTACAATGAGCAGTTCTTC.

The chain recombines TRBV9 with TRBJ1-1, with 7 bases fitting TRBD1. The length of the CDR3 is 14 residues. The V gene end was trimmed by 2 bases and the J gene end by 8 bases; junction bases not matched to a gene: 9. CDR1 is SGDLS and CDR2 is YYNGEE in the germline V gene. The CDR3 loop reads CASSVRDSSPEAFF. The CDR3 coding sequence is TGTGCCAGCAGCGTCCGGGACAGCTCCCCGGAAGCTTTCTTT.

As DNA, the CDR3 is TGTGCCAGCAGTTCCCCGCGACAGGGGGGGTCCGAGACCCAGTACTTC. It translates to CASSSPRQGGSETQYF. The genes are TRBV27 and TRBJ2-5; 9 nucleotides agree with TRBD1. This CDR3 is built from 16 residues. V was clipped by 4 bases and J by 5 bases; unmatched bases: 11. Germline V gene lookup returns CDR1 MNHEY and CDR2 SMNVEV (reference sequence).

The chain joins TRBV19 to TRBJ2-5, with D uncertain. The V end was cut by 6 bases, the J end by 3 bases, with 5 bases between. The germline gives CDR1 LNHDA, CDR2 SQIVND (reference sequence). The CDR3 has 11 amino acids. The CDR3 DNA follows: TGTGCCAGTAGGAAGAAAGAGACCCAGTACTTC. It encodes CASRKKETQYF.

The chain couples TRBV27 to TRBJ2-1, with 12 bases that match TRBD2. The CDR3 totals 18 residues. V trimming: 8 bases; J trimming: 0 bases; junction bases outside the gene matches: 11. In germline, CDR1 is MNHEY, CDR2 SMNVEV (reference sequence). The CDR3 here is CASLGTSGSFSSYNEQFF. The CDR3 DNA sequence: TGTGCCAGCCTTGGGACTAGCGGGTCGTTTAGCTCCTACAATGAGCAGTTCTTC.

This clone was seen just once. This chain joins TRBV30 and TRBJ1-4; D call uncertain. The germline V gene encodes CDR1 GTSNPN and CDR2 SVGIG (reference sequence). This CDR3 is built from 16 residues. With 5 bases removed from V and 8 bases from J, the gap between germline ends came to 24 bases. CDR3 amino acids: CAWGPPPGSAEEKLFF. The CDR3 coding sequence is TGTGCCTGGGGGCCCCCCCCGGGGAGCGCGGAGGAAAAACTGTTTTTT.

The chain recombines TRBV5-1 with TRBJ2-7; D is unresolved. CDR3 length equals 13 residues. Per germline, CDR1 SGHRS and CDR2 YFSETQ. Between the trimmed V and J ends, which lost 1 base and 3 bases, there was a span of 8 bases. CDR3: CASSLRVDYEQYF. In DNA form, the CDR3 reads TGCGCCAGCAGCTTGAGAGTAGACTACGAGCAGTACTTC.

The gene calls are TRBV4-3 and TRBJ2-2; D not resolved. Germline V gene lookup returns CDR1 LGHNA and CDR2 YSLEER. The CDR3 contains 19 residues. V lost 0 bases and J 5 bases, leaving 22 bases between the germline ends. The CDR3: CASSQDLGRSLTRTGELFF. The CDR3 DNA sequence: TGCGCCAGCAGCCAAGATTTGGGAAGGTCCCTTACGAGGACCGGGGAGCTGTTTTTT.